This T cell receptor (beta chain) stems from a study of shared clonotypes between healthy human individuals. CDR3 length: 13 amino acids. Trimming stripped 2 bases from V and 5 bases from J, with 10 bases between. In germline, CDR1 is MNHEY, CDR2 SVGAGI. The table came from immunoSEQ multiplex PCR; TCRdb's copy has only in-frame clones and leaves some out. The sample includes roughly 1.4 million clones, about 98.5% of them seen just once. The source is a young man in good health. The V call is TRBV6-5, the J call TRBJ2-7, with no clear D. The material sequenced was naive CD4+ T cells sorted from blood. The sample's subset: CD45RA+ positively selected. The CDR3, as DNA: TGTGCCAGCAGTTACGGCCAGTACAACGAGCAGTACTTC. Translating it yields CASSYGQYNEQYF.